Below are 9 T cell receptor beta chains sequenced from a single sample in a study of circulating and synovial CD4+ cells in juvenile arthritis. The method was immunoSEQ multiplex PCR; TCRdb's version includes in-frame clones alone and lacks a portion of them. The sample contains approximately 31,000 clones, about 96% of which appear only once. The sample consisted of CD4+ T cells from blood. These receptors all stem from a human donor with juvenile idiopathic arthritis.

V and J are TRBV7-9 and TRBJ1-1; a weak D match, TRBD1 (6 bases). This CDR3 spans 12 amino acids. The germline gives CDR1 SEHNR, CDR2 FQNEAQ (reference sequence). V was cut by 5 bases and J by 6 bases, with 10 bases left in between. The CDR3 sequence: CASSPGQSEAFF. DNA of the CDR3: TGTGCCAGCAGCCCCGGACAGTCTGAAGCTTTCTTT.

The CDR3: CASSQDPAAETYGYTF. The CDR3, as DNA: TGCGCCAGCAGCCAAGATCCCGCGGCGGAAACTTATGGCTACACCTTC. V is TRBV4-1 and J is TRBJ1-2; no clear D. Germline V CDR1 and CDR2: MGHRA, YSYEKL. Trimming took 0 bases from V and 5 from J, leaving 16 bases between them. The CDR3 totals 16 residues.

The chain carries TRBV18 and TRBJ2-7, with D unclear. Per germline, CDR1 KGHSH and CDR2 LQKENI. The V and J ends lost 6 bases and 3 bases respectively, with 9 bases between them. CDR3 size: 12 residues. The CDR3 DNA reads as TGTGCCAGCTCCCCCTCTCGCTACGAGCAGTACTTC. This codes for CASSPSRYEQYF.

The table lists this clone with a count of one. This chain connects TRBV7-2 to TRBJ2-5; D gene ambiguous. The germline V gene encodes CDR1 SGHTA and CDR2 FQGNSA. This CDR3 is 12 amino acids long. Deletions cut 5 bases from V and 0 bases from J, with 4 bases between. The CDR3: CASSSYQETQYF. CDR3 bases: TGTGCCAGCAGCAGCTACCAAGAGACCCAGTACTTC.

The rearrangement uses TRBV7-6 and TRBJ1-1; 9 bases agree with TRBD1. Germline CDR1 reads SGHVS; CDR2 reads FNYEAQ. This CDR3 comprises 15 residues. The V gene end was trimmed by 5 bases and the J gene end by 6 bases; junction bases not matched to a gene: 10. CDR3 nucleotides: TGTGCCAGCAGCCTCCGGGACAGGGACCCCCCTGAAGCTTTCTTT. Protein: CASSLRDRDPPEAFF.

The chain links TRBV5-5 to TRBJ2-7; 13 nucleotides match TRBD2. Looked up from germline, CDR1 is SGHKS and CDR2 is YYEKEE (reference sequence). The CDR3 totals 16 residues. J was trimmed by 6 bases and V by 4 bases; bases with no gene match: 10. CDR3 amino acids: CASSPLKTSGGLEQYF. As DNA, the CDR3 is TGTGCCAGCAGCCCGCTAAAGACTAGCGGGGGGCTCGAGCAGTACTTC.

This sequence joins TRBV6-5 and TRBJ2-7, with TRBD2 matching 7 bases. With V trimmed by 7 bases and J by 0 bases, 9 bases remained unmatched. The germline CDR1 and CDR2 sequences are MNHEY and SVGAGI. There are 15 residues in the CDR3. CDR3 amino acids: CASTATSSSSYEQYF. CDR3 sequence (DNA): TGTGCCAGCACCGCGACTAGCTCGAGCTCCTACGAGCAGTACTTC.

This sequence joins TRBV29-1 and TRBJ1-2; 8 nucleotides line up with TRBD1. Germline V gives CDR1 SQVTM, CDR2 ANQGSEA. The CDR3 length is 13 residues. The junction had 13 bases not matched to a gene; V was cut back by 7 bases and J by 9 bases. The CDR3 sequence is CSADDRGSFRYTF. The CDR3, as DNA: TGCAGCGCCGACGACAGGGGATCCTTTCGCTACACCTTC.

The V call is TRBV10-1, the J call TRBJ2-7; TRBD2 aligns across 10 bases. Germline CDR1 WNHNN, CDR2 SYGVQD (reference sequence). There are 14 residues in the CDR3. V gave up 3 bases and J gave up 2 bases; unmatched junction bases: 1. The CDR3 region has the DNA TGCGCCAGCAGTGACAGCGGGAGGGCCTACGAGCAGTACTTC. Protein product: CASSDSGRAYEQYF.